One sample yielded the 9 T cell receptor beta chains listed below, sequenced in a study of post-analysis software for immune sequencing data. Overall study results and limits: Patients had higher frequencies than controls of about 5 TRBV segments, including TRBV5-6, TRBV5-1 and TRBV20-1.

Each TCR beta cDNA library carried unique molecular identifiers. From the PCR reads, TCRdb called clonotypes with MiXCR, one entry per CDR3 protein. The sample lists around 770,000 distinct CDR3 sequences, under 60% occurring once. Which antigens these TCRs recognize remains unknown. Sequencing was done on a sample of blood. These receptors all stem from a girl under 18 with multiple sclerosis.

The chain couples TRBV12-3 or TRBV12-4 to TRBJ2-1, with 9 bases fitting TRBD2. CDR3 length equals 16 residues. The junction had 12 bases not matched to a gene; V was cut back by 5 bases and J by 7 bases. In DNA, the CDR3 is TGTGCCAGCAGTCCCCCCGTTAGCGGGAGTATAAATGAGCAGTTCTTC. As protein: CASSPPVSGSINEQFF.

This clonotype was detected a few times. Written as DNA, the CDR3 is TGTGCCAGCAGCGCGCGGCAGGGGCTTAGCTATGGCTACACCTTC. This codes for CASSARQGLSYGYTF. J is TRBJ1-2 and V is TRBV9, with D perhaps matching TRBD1 (6 bases). V lost 3 bases to trimming and J lost 4 bases, with 16 bases between them. Germline-derived CDR1 and CDR2 are SGDLS and YYNGEE. The CDR3 is 15 residues long.

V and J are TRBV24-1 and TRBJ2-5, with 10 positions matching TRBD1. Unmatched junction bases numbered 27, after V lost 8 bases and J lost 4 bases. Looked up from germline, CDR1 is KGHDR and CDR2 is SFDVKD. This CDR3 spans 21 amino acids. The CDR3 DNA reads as TGTGCCACCATCCTACTCATACAGGGGGACAGGGGAGTGCAGGCAAGAGAGACCCAGTACTTC. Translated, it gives CATILLIQGDRGVQARETQYF.

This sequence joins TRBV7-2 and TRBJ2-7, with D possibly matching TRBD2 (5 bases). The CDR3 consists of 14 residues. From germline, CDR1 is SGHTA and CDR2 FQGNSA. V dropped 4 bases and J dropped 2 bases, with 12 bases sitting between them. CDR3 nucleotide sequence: TGTGCCAGCAGCTCGACCGGGATCACCTACGAGCAGTACTTC. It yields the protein CASSSTGITYEQYF.

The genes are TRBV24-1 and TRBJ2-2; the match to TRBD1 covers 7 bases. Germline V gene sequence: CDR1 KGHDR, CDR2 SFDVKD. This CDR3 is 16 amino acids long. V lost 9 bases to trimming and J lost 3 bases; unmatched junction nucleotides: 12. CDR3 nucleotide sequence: TGTGCCACCGCCGACCCGGGACAGAAGGACACCGGGGAGCTGTTTTTT. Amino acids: CATADPGQKDTGELFF.

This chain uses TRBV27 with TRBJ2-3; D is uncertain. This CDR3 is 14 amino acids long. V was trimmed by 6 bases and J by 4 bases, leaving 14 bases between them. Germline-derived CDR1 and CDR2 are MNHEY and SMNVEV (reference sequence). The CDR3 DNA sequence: TGTGCCAGCAGCCCGATTGTGGGCGCAGATACGCAGTATTTT. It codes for CASSPIVGADTQYF.

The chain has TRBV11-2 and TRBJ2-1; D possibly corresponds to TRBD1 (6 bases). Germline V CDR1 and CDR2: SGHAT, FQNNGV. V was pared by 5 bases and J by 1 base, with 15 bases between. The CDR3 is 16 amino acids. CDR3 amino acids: CASSATGSFSYNEQFF. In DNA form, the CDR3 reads TGTGCCAGCAGCGCAACAGGGTCTTTTTCCTACAATGAGCAGTTCTTC.

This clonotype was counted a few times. The CDR3 sequence is CASSQLLARPGELFF. In nucleotides, the CDR3 is TGCGCCAGCAGCCAACTACTAGCGAGGCCCGGGGAGCTGTTTTTT. The chain uses TRBV4-3 and TRBJ2-2; 7 nucleotides agree with TRBD2. The CDR3 runs to 15 residues. Trimming took 2 bases from V and 6 from J; bases not matched to a gene: 6. Germline loops: CDR1 LGHNA, CDR2 YSLEER.

CDR3 nucleotides: TGTGCCAGCAGTTTGGAGGGGGTAGCGGGAGGTGACGAGCAGTACTTC. Translated, it gives CASSLEGVAGGDEQYF. The rearrangement uses TRBV28 and TRBJ2-7; the match to TRBD2 covers 10 bases. The germline V gene has CDR1 MDHEN and CDR2 SYDVKM. The CDR3 sequence is 16 residues long. V lost 3 bases and J lost 5; bases outside the gene matches: 10.